The 23 T cell receptor beta chains below were found in one sample sequenced in a study of identical twins. TCRdb ran MiXCR on the 5' RACE reads and lists one entry per CDR3 protein. The profile shows fewer than 550,000 distinct CDR3 sequences, roughly 15% of them singletons. The data were also submitted as part of a second study, on yellow fever vaccine responses in identical twins.

The sequenced sample was CD4+ T cells sorted from blood. These receptors were obtained from a woman aged 18-29 years in good health.

The chain combines TRBV7-2 with TRBJ2-2, with a weak D call TRBD1 (6 bases). Germline V gene sequence: CDR1 SGHTA, CDR2 FQGNSA. CDR3 length: 17 amino acids. The V gene lost 1 base and the J gene lost 4 bases, with 16 bases spanning the gap. CDR3 coding DNA: TGTGCCAGCAGCTTAGTATCAGGGGCGCGGGTCACCGGGGAGCTGTTTTTT. Its protein is CASSLVSGARVTGELFF.

This clonotype was picked up many times. The chain joins TRBV5-1 to TRBJ1-6; no definite D call. The germline V gene has CDR1 SGHRS and CDR2 YFSETQ. V lost 4 bases and J lost 5, with 7 bases in between. CDR3 length equals 13 residues. CDR3 residues: CASSGRDNSPLHF. In DNA, the CDR3 is TGCGCCAGCAGCGGTCGCGATAATTCACCCCTCCACTTT. Full variable domain (rest looked up from reference TRBV5-1 and TRBJ1-6): KAGVTQTPRYLIKTRGQQVTLSCSPISGHRSVSWYQQTPGQGLQFLFEYFSETQRNKGNFPGRFSGRQFSNSRSEMNVSTLELGDSALYLCASSGRDNSPLHFGNGTRLTVT.

This clonotype was seen a handful of times. The V and J genes are TRBV28 and TRBJ2-3, with a weak D call TRBD2 (5 bases). In germline, CDR1 is MDHEN, CDR2 SYDVKM. The CDR3 sequence is 14 residues long. V lost 2 bases and J lost 5, with 11 bases in between. The CDR3 loop reads CASSLTGSGDTQYF. Written as DNA, the CDR3 is TGTGCCAGCAGTTTAACGGGGTCCGGAGATACGCAGTATTTT.

V and J are TRBV6-5 and TRBJ2-3; 9 positions match TRBD1. J gave up 4 bases and V 4 bases, and 3 bases lay outside the gene matches. The length of the CDR3 is 14 residues. CDR1 and CDR2 from the germline V gene are MNHEY and SVGAGI. The CDR3 DNA reads as TGTGCCAGCAGTTCCTGGACAGGGGCAGATACGCAGTATTTT. Encoded protein: CASSSWTGADTQYF.

CDR3: CASGLVGSGRPGGGYNEQFF. The CDR3 DNA reads as TGTGCTAGTGGTTTGGTGGGTAGCGGGAGGCCGGGAGGGGGTTACAATGAGCAGTTCTTC. The chain combines TRBV12-5 with TRBJ2-1; 10 nucleotides line up with TRBD2. This CDR3 spans 20 amino acids. Trimming cost V 0 bases and J 4 bases; bases outside gene matches: 15. Germline CDR1 reads LGHNT; CDR2 reads FRNRAP.

V gene TRBV12-3 or TRBV12-4 combines with J gene TRBJ2-5; D is perhaps TRBD2 (7 bases). The CDR3 is 14 amino acids. The V and J ends lost 4 bases and 4 bases respectively, with 13 bases between them. The CDR3 spells CASSWGGGRETQYF. Here the CDR3 DNA reads TGTGCCAGCAGTTGGGGAGGGGGGCGAGAGACCCAGTACTTC.

The chain links TRBV2 to TRBJ2-1; D is undetermined. Between the trimmed V and J ends, which lost 8 bases and 0 bases, there was a span of 11 bases. Germline V gene sequence: CDR1 SNHLY, CDR2 FYNNEI. CDR3 size: 14 residues. In nucleotides, the CDR3 is TGTGCCAGCCCCCCCTTGGGCTCCTACAATGAGCAGTTCTTC. This translates into CASPPLGSYNEQFF.

This rearrangement joins TRBV6-5 to TRBJ2-1; TRBD2 might be the D (6 bases). V dropped 2 bases and J dropped 4 bases, with 15 bases sitting between them. This CDR3 comprises 16 residues. Germline CDR1 MNHEY, CDR2 SVGAGI. The CDR3 DNA reads as TGTGCCAGCAGTTACCCGGCTGGGGGGAAGTACAATGAGCAGTTCTTC. Translation gives CASSYPAGGKYNEQFF.

Only a few counts were recorded for this clonotype. The CDR3 DNA is TGCAGTGCTTGGACTAGCGGGTTTTACAATGAGCAGTTCTTC. It codes for CSAWTSGFYNEQFF. The chain uses TRBV20-1 and TRBJ2-1; 11 bases fit TRBD2. Germline V gives CDR1 DFQATT, CDR2 SNEGSKA (reference sequence). Trimming cost V 5 bases and J 4 bases; bases outside gene matches: 4. CDR3 length equals 14 residues.

The chain links TRBV3-1 to TRBJ2-3, with 11 bases that match TRBD2. This CDR3 spans 18 amino acids. CDR1 and CDR2 from the germline V gene are LGHDT and YNNKEL (reference sequence). The V and J ends lost 8 bases and 6 bases, in that order; junction bases with no gene match: 19. The CDR3 sequence is CASCFKASGGTNPDTQYF. The CDR3 DNA is TGTGCCAGCTGCTTTAAGGCTAGCGGGGGGACTAACCCGGATACGCAGTATTTT.

This clonotype occurred many times. The chain employs TRBV4-1 and TRBJ2-1, with D possibly TRBD1 on 5 matching bases. Germline V lookup: CDR1 MGHRA, CDR2 YSYEKL. V lost 1 base, J lost 14 bases, and 12 bases lay in between. This CDR3 spans 12 amino acids. CDR3 nucleotides: TGCGCCAGCAGCCAAGTTGGGGCTGTGGAGTTCTTC. Translating it yields CASSQVGAVEFF.

This clonotype was picked up a small number of times. V is TRBV6-2 or TRBV6-3 and J is TRBJ2-5; the match to TRBD2 covers 8 bases. V shed 7 bases, J shed 4 bases, and the junction held 11 bases outside the gene matches. This CDR3 spans 15 amino acids. Germline assignment: CDR1 MNHEY and CDR2 SVGEGT. In DNA, the CDR3 is TGTGCCAGCAAAGGACTAGCAACCAGGAGAGAGACCCAGTACTTC. Translated, it gives CASKGLATRRETQYF.

This clonotype was counted only a few times. The rearrangement uses TRBV5-1 and TRBJ2-1; D possibly corresponds to TRBD1 (5 bases). The germline V gene encodes CDR1 SGHRS and CDR2 YFSETQ. The length of the CDR3 is 13 residues. Trimming pared 5 bases from V and 7 bases from J, leaving 13 bases between. The CDR3 reads CASRGVSSNEQFF. In nucleotides, the CDR3 is TGCGCCAGCAGAGGGGTGTCATCGAATGAGCAGTTCTTC. The whole variable domain, filled in from reference TRBV5-1 and TRBJ2-1, reads KAGVTQTPRYLIKTRGQQVTLSCSPISGHRSVSWYQQTPGQGLQFLFEYFSETQRNKGNFPGRFSGRQFSNSRSEMNVSTLELGDSALYLCASRGVSSNEQFFGPGTRLTVL.

This clonotype was detected only a few times. The J gene is TRBJ2-1, the V gene TRBV12-3 or TRBV12-4; TRBD2 aligns across 11 bases. The ends lost 6 bases at V and 6 bases at J; junction bases unmatched: 10. The CDR3 length is 16 residues. CDR3: CASRATSGTIGNEQFF. The CDR3 bases are TGTGCCAGCAGAGCGACTAGCGGGACTATCGGCAATGAGCAGTTCTTC.

V and J are TRBV10-2 and TRBJ1-6; tentative D call: TRBD1 (6 bases). Germline CDR1 reads WSHSY; CDR2 reads SAAADI. The CDR3 is 13 residues long. Between the trimmed V and J ends, which lost 6 bases and 13 bases, there was a span of 16 bases. CDR3 amino acids: CASRLTTGSPLHF. The CDR3, as DNA: TGCGCCAGCAGATTGACGACAGGAAGTCCCCTCCACTTT.

There are a few counts of this clonotype. The chain links TRBV20-1 to TRBJ2-1; D is ambiguous. Deletions cut 5 bases from V and 7 bases from J, with 15 bases between. CDR3 size: 13 residues. Germline values: CDR1 DFQATT, CDR2 SNEGSKA (reference sequence). The CDR3 protein is CSAPSTRRNEQFF. DNA of the CDR3: TGCAGTGCTCCTTCGACAAGACGGAATGAGCAGTTCTTC.

The table lists this clonotype with many counts. The CDR3 reads CASSPGTARYNEQFF. DNA of the CDR3: TGTGCCAGCAGCCCAGGGACAGCACGCTACAATGAGCAGTTCTTC. The V gene is TRBV11-2, the J gene TRBJ2-1; TRBD1 matches 7 bases. The CDR3 sequence is 15 residues long. Germline trimming cut 5 bases from V and 3 bases from J; bases unmatched to any gene: 7. The germline V gene has CDR1 SGHAT and CDR2 FQNNGV. The full variable domain, in which reference TRBV11-2 and TRBJ2-1 provide the parts outside the CDR3, is EAGVAQSPRYKIIEKRQSVAFWCNPISGHATLYWYQQILGQGPKLLIQFQNNGVVDDSQLPKDRFSAERLKGVDSTLKIQPAKLEDSAVYLCASSPGTARYNEQFFGPGTRLTVL.

V usage is TRBV25-1 and J usage is TRBJ2-5, with D hard to call. Trimming left V 4 bases short and J 4 bases short, with 7 bases between. Germline V lookup: CDR1 MGHDK, CDR2 SYGVNS. This CDR3 is built from 12 residues. CDR3 bases: TGTGCCAGCAGTGTAAGGAGAGAGACCCAGTACTTC. The encoded protein is CASSVRRETQYF.

The chain uses TRBV10-3 and TRBJ2-5; perhaps D is TRBD1 or TRBD2 (7 bases each). The CDR3 runs to 13 residues. The V and J ends lost 10 bases and 5 bases respectively, with 17 bases between them. CDR1 ENHRY and CDR2 SYGVKD come from the germline V gene. DNA for the CDR3: TGTGCCAGTACCGGGACAGCGGGGGAGACCCAGTACTTC. It is translated as CASTGTAGETQYF.

The J gene is TRBJ2-5, the V gene TRBV28; TRBD2 aligns across 9 bases. Germline CDR1 MDHEN, CDR2 SYDVKM. CDR3 size: 17 residues. J lost 4 bases, V lost 2 bases, and 11 bases had no gene match. For the CDR3, the DNA is TGTGCCAGCAGTTTACCCCTCGGGCTAGCGGGGAGAGAGACCCAGTACTTC. Residues: CASSLPLGLAGRETQYF.

This sequence joins TRBV2 and TRBJ2-7; D ambiguous. In germline, CDR1 is SNHLY, CDR2 FYNNEI. The ends were cut back, 4 bases at V and 9 bases at J, with 16 bases in the middle. CDR3 size: 13 residues. CDR3 bases: TGTGCCAGCAGTGTTGGTCAGGCCGGTGGGCAGTACTTC. Protein sequence: CASSVGQAGGQYF.

The chain recombines TRBV10-2 with TRBJ2-2, with a weak D call TRBD2 (6 bases). Germline lookup yields CDR1 WSHSY and CDR2 SAAADI. CDR3 length: 16 residues. V dropped 4 bases and J dropped 6 bases, with 18 bases sitting between them. The DNA of the CDR3 is TGCGCCAGCAGTGCCACAAGGGCCCCGGGGGCCGGGGAGCTGTTTTTT. This sequence encodes CASSATRAPGAGELFF.

This clonotype appeared a few times. This chain uses TRBV10-3 with TRBJ1-6, with a weak D call TRBD1 (6 bases). The CDR3 has 14 residues. The ends were cut back, 6 bases at V and 4 bases at J, with 10 bases in the middle. Germline lookup yields CDR1 ENHRY and CDR2 SYGVKD. The CDR3 here is CAIRQGIYNSPLHF. Written as DNA, the CDR3 is TGTGCCATCAGACAGGGAATATATAATTCACCCCTCCACTTT.